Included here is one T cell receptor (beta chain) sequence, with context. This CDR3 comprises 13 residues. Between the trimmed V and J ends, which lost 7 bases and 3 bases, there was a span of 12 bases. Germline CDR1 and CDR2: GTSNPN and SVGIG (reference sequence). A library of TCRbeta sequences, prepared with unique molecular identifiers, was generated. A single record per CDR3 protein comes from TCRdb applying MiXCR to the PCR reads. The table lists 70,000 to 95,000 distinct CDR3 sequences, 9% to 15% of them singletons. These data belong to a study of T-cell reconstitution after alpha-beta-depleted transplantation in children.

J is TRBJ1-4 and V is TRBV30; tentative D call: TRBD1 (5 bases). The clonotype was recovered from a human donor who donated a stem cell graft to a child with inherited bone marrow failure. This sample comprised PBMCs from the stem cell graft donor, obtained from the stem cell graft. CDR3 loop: CALRGGANEKLFF. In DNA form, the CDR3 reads TGTGCCTTACGGGGGGGAGCTAATGAAAAACTGTTTTTT.